This TCR beta chain was observed in a study of blood T cells in healthy people across ages. Study background: Through template switching, about one barcoded beta molecule was captured per two T cells, as measured in model experiments.

A J-beta primer mix and a sample-barcoded 5' primer were used in a second PCR of roughly 6 to 12 cycles. TCRdb re-called the 5' RACE reads with MiXCR, one entry per CDR3 protein. This sample has fewer than 2,000,000 distinct CDR3 sequences, with roughly 30% found just once. General observations from the study: Donor CMV infection status was unknown, possibly confounding age-related changes in expanded clonotypes.

Regarding this clonotype: The antigen remains unidentified. Mismatch with germline at one junction end may stem from a read error.

The sample consisted of blood. The TCR comes from a woman younger than 45 in good health.

The CDR3 sequence: CASTGLAGGQGSCNEQFF. The CDR3 DNA reads as TGTGCCAGCACCGGACTAGCGGGAGGGCAGGGGTCCTGCAATGAGCAGTTCTTC. J is TRBJ2-1 and V is TRBV12-3 or TRBV12-4; 15 bases agree with TRBD2. The CDR3 consists of 18 residues.